The present TCR beta chain was sequenced within a study of T cell responses to AZD1222 COVID-19 vaccine. The germline V gene encodes CDR1 SGDLS and CDR2 YYNGEE. This CDR3 region has 15 residues. The germline V and J ends were trimmed by 3 bases and 2 bases, with 15 bases remaining between them. Study-level results: The sample set comprised mostly white British donors with more females, and clonal diversity was possibly underestimated. Repertoires were collected only later (after the peak T cell response had occurred).

The method was immunoSEQ multiplex PCR; TCRdb's version includes in-frame clones alone and lacks a portion of them. Of about 120,000 clones in the sample, approximately 93% were seen once. This clone occurred once. The antigen remains unidentified. The sample in question was peripheral blood, obtained on day 0 of AZD1222 vaccination. J is TRBJ2-7 and V is TRBV9; D could derive from TRBD1 or TRBD2 (6 bases each). This receptor was taken from an adult in good health. As DNA, the CDR3 is TGTGCCAGCAGCGCAACAGGGACTCCGACCTACGAGCAGTACTTC. It codes for CASSATGTPTYEQYF.